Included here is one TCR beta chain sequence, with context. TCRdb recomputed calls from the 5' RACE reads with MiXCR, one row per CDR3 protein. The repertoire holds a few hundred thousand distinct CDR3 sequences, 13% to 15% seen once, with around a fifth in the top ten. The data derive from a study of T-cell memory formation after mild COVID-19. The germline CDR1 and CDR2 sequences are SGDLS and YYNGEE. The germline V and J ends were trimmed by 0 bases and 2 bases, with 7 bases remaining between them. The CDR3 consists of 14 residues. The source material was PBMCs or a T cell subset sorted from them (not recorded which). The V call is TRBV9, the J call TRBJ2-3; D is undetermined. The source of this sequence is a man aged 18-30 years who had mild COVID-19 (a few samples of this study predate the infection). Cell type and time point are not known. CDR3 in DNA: TGTGCCAGCAGCGTAGTGGGGATCACAGATACGCAGTATTTT. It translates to CASSVVGITDTQYF.